What follows are 25 T cell receptor beta chains derived from one specimen sequenced in a study of cytomegalovirus exposure and HLA in healthy donors (dated by TCRdb to 2016 to 2017). Receptors were amplified or captured by the immunoSEQ multiplex PCR assay. A mixture of 60 forward primers for TCR Vbeta segments and 13 reverse primers for TCR Jbeta segments was used in the multiplex PCR. TCRdb provides this immuneACCESS table in a form limited to in-frame rearrangements. Some clones are lacking; in checked studies, under half of them reflect an unresolved V gene, and why the rest are absent is not known. This sample holds about 90,000 clones; about 69% were observed only once. The ten largest account for approximately 16% of the sample. The specimen sequenced was PBMCs. Receptor source: a woman between 18 and 29 years old in good health and CMV-seropositive.

This chain links TRBV7-8 with TRBJ1-4; 7 bases align to TRBD1. The CDR3 sequence is 15 residues long. Germline V gene data show CDR1 as SGHVS and CDR2 as FQNEAQ. V shed 7 bases, J shed 8 bases, and the junction held 13 bases outside the gene matches. CDR3 DNA sequence: TGTGCCAGCACCCCTACCCCGGGACAGATGGAAAAACTGTTTTTT. It specifies CASTPTPGQMEKLFF.

The chain uses TRBV30 and TRBJ2-2, with TRBD1 matching 8 bases. With 5 bases clipped from V and 5 bases from J, the junction kept 13 bases outside the gene matches. This CDR3 region has 16 residues. The germline gives CDR1 GTSNPN, CDR2 SVGIG (reference sequence). The CDR3: CAWGGTGQGGTGELFF. CDR3 bases: TGTGCCTGGGGAGGAACCGGACAGGGAGGAACCGGGGAGCTGTTTTTT. Supplemented by reference TRBV30 and TRBJ2-2, the full variable domain reads SQTIHQWPATLVQPVGSPLSLECTVEGTSNPNLYWYRQAAGRGLQLLFYSVGIGQISSEVPQNLSASRPQDRQFILSSKKLLLSDSGFYLCAWGGTGQGGTGELFFGEGSRLTVL.

This clone has a single count. This sequence joins TRBV18 and TRBJ1-4; 10 bases match TRBD1. The germline V gene encodes CDR1 KGHSH and CDR2 LQKENI. The CDR3 contains 15 residues. With V trimmed by 6 bases and J by 8 bases, 9 bases remained unmatched. CDR3 in DNA: TGTGCCAGCTCCTACGGGACAGGGGATAGCGAAAAACTGTTTTTT. Residues: CASSYGTGDSEKLFF.

The genes are TRBV5-1 and TRBJ2-7, with TRBD2 matching 12 bases. V trimming: 0 bases; J trimming: 4 bases; junction bases outside the gene matches: 2. CDR3 length equals 15 residues. Germline V lookup: CDR1 SGHRS, CDR2 YFSETQ. The CDR3 loop is CASSLDLAGGYEQYF. CDR3 nucleotides: TGCGCCAGCAGCTTGGACCTAGCGGGAGGGTACGAGCAGTACTTC.

The chain carries TRBV4-1 and TRBJ1-1; a possible D gene is TRBD1 (5 bases). The V gene's germline CDR1 is MGHRA and CDR2 YSYEKL. This CDR3 has 16 amino acids. V was clipped by 4 bases and J by 0 bases, with 15 bases between them. The CDR3 spells CASSPPDSSMNTEAFF. Written as DNA, the CDR3 is TGCGCCAGCAGCCCCCCCGACAGTTCCATGAACACTGAAGCTTTCTTT.

This clone was detected only a few times. The CDR3 DNA sequence: TGTGCCAGCAGGCCCGGACAGGGGGCTCTGGAGACCCAGTACTTC. This translates into CASRPGQGALETQYF. The chain has TRBV5-6 and TRBJ2-5; 11 bases map to TRBD1. J gave up 5 bases and V 5 bases, and 8 bases lay outside the gene matches. In germline, CDR1 is SGHDT, CDR2 YYEEEE. This CDR3 has 15 residues.

This clone was found a few times. The chain carries TRBV6-5 and TRBJ2-3; D possibly corresponds to TRBD2 (6 bases). The germline CDR1 and CDR2 sequences are MNHEY and SVGAGI. With 6 bases removed from V and 8 bases from J, the gap between germline ends came to 21 bases. The CDR3 has 15 amino acids. CDR3 sequence reads: CASRKPGLSPGTQYF. The CDR3 bases are TGTGCCAGCAGAAAACCGGGACTCTCGCCCGGTACGCAGTATTTT.

Only a few counts were recorded for this clone. The chain combines TRBV7-2 with TRBJ2-7, with unresolved D. Germline assignment: CDR1 SGHTA and CDR2 FQGNSA. The V end lost 5 bases, the J end lost 2 bases, and 19 bases lay between the germline ends. The CDR3 runs 16 residues. This CDR3 reads CASSAPGLTSPYEQYF. The CDR3 coding sequence is TGTGCCAGCAGCGCCCCGGGTCTCACTTCTCCCTACGAGCAGTACTTC.

This clone appeared once. The chain links TRBV6-6 to TRBJ1-2, with unresolved D. CDR3 length equals 15 residues. Germline V gene sequence: CDR1 MNHNY, CDR2 SVGAGI (reference sequence). V dropped 3 bases and J dropped 0 bases, with 11 bases sitting between them. The CDR3 region is CASSYLEAANYGYTF. The CDR3 bases are TGTGCCAGCAGTTATTTGGAGGCTGCTAACTATGGCTACACCTTC.

The genes are TRBV27 and TRBJ1-2; possibly TRBD1 for D (5 bases). CDR3 length: 13 amino acids. Germline values: CDR1 MNHEY, CDR2 SMNVEV (reference sequence). The ends were cut back, 6 bases at V and 0 bases at J, with 8 bases in the middle. CDR3 residues: CASSPTANYGYTF. The CDR3, as DNA: TGTGCCAGCAGCCCGACAGCTAACTATGGCTACACCTTC.

The J gene is TRBJ1-1, the V gene TRBV7-9; TRBD1 might be the D (5 bases). V lost 3 bases, J lost 3 bases, and 20 bases lay in between. Germline V gene lookup returns CDR1 SEHNR and CDR2 FQNEAQ (reference sequence). There are 17 residues in the CDR3. CDR3 region: CASSFPPGGGSDTEAFF. CDR3 bases: TGTGCCAGCAGCTTCCCCCCCGGGGGAGGCTCGGACACTGAAGCTTTCTTT.

The chain links TRBV14 to TRBJ2-3; D possibly corresponds to TRBD1 (5 bases). This CDR3 is 17 amino acids long. Trimming removed 2 bases from V and 2 bases from J, with 17 bases in between. Germline values: CDR1 SGHDN, CDR2 FVKESK. This CDR3 reads CASSQPAGLLNTDTQYF. CDR3 sequence (DNA): TGTGCCAGCAGCCAACCAGCAGGGCTACTTAACACAGATACGCAGTATTTT.

The V gene is TRBV20-1, the J gene TRBJ2-3; TRBD2 matches 7 bases. The CDR3 sequence is 11 residues long. Looked up from germline, CDR1 is DFQATT and CDR2 is SNEGSKA (reference sequence). After removal of 5 bases from V and 6 bases from J, the junction contained 2 bases not matched to a gene. CDR3 residues: CSALAADTQYF. DNA for the CDR3: TGCAGTGCTCTAGCGGCGGATACGCAGTATTTT.

The chain uses TRBV19 and TRBJ2-1, with a tentative D call TRBD2 (6 bases). Trimming left V 4 bases short and J 4 bases short, with 14 bases between. The CDR3 extends over 15 amino acids. Germline V gene sequence: CDR1 LNHDA, CDR2 SQIVND (reference sequence). CDR3 amino acids: CASSTSAGRYNEQFF. CDR3 nucleotides: TGTGCCAGTAGTACCTCCGCGGGGCGGTACAATGAGCAGTTCTTC.

The genes are TRBV27 and TRBJ2-7; a weak D match, TRBD2 (6 bases). The length of the CDR3 is 14 residues. CDR1 and CDR2 from the germline V gene are MNHEY and SMNVEV (reference sequence). V was trimmed by 3 bases and J by 0 bases, leaving 9 bases between them. CDR3 sequence: CASSLGLDSYEQYF. CDR3 sequence (DNA): TGTGCCAGCAGTTTGGGACTGGACTCCTACGAGCAGTACTTC.

The chain employs TRBV29-1 and TRBJ1-4; D not certain. The ends were cut back, 2 bases at V and 6 bases at J, with 10 bases in the middle. The CDR3 runs to 13 residues. Germline V lookup: CDR1 SQVTM, CDR2 ANQGSEA. CDR3 amino acids: CSVETGSDEKLFF. CDR3 coding DNA: TGCAGCGTTGAAACGGGGAGCGATGAAAAACTGTTTTTT.

V usage is TRBV7-2 and J usage is TRBJ2-7; D may be TRBD1 (6 bases). The germline V gene has CDR1 SGHTA and CDR2 FQGNSA. This CDR3 is built from 14 residues. V was clipped by 4 bases and J by 0 bases, with 10 bases between them. DNA for the CDR3: TGTGCCAGCAGCTACCGGGACACCTCCTACGAGCAGTACTTC. It encodes CASSYRDTSYEQYF.

V is TRBV5-1 and J is TRBJ1-2; tentatively, D is TRBD1 (6 bases). The V gene lost 7 bases and the J gene lost 7 bases, with 17 bases spanning the gap. The CDR3 is 13 amino acids. The germline V gene encodes CDR1 SGHRS and CDR2 YFSETQ. The chain's CDR3 is CASGPSGTSGYTF. The CDR3 nucleotides read TGCGCCAGCGGACCCTCCGGGACATCTGGCTACACCTTC.

This clone was found many times. The V call is TRBV7-2, the J call TRBJ2-2; TRBD1 aligns across 10 bases. CDR1 and CDR2 from the germline V gene are SGHTA and FQGNSA. With 3 bases clipped from V and 8 bases from J, the junction kept 6 bases outside the gene matches. This CDR3 has 15 residues. CDR3: CASSFGTGVSGELFF. The CDR3 DNA follows: TGTGCCAGCAGCTTCGGGACAGGGGTATCGGGGGAGCTGTTTTTT.

The chain has TRBV5-1 and TRBJ2-3, with a tentative D call TRBD1 (6 bases). Between the trimmed V and J ends, which lost 4 bases and 0 bases, there was a span of 9 bases. The CDR3 consists of 14 residues. Looked up from germline, CDR1 is SGHRS and CDR2 is YFSETQ. Written as DNA, the CDR3 is TGCGCCAGCAGCGGGGGACACAGCACAGATACGCAGTATTTT. Amino acid sequence: CASSGGHSTDTQYF.

This clone occurred once. The rearrangement links TRBV5-4 to TRBJ1-4; D perhaps matches TRBD1 (6 bases). CDR3 length equals 14 residues. Trimming removed 4 bases at V and 5 bases at J, with 12 bases between. CDR1 and CDR2 from the germline V gene are SGHNT and YYREEE (reference sequence). The CDR3 spells CASSRGGQNEKLFF. CDR3 nucleotides: TGTGCCAGCAGCCGGGGGGGACAAAATGAAAAACTGTTTTTT.

The chain uses TRBV28 and TRBJ1-4; D perhaps matches TRBD1 (5 bases). The CDR3 runs to 12 residues. Germline lookup yields CDR1 MDHEN and CDR2 SYDVKM. V shed 4 bases and J shed 12 bases, with 12 bases lying between them. CDR3 sequence reads: CASSSAGGELFF. CDR3 DNA: TGTGCCAGCAGTTCGGCGGGGGGAGAACTGTTTTTT.

This chain joins TRBV11-2 and TRBJ2-7; tentatively, D is TRBD1 (7 bases). V lost 5 bases and J lost 1, with 15 bases in between. The CDR3 is made up of 15 amino acids. Germline V gene sequence: CDR1 SGHAT, CDR2 FQNNGV. The CDR3 sequence: CASSGLRGDSYEQYF. The CDR3 region has the DNA TGTGCCAGCAGCGGACTCAGGGGGGATTCCTACGAGCAGTACTTC.

This clone was counted a single time. The chain employs TRBV4-3 and TRBJ1-2, with D unclear. Germline CDR1 reads LGHNA; CDR2 reads YSLEER. This CDR3 comprises 14 residues. The V gene lost 0 bases and the J gene lost 2 bases, with 7 bases spanning the gap. Here the CDR3 DNA reads TGCGCCAGCAGCCAAGATCCCGGGAACTATGGCTACACCTTC. Protein: CASSQDPGNYGYTF.

The chain is built from TRBV5-1 and TRBJ2-7; TRBD1 might be the D (5 bases). V was clipped by 5 bases and J by 3 bases, with 12 bases between them. Germline V CDR1 and CDR2: SGHRS, YFSETQ. This CDR3 comprises 13 residues. In nucleotides, the CDR3 is TGCGCCAGCAGATTCAGGGTGGGCTACGAGCAGTACTTC. The encoded protein is CASRFRVGYEQYF.